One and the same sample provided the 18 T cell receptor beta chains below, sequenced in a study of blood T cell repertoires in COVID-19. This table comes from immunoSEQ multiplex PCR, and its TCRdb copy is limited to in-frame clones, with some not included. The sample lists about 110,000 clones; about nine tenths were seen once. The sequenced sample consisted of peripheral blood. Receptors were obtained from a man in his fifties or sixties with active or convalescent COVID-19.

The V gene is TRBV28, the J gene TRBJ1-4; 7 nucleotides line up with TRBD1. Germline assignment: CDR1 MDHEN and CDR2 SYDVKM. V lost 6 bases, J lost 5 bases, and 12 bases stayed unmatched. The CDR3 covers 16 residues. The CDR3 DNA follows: TGTGCCAGCAGATCCGCTGGGACAGCTTTAAATGAAAAACTGTTTTTT. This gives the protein CASRSAGTALNEKLFF.

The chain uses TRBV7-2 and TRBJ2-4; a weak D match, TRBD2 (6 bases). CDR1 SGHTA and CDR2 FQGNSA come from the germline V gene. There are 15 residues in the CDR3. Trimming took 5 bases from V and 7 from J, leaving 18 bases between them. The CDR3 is CASSPPGRRENIQYF. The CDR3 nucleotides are TGTGCCAGCAGCCCGCCCGGGCGGAGGGAGAACATTCAGTACTTC.

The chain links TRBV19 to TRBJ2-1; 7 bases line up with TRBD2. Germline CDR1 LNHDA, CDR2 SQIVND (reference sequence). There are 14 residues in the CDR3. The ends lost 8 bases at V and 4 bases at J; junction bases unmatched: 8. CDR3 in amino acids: CASGEGPLYNEQFF. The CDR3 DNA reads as TGTGCCAGTGGGGAGGGACCGCTATACAATGAGCAGTTCTTC.

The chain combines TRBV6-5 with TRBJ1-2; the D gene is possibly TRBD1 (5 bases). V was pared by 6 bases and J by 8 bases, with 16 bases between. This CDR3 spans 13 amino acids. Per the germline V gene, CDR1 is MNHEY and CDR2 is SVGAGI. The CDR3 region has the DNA TGTGCCAGCAGGAGCGACCAGGGAGGCGGCTACACCTTC. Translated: CASRSDQGGGYTF.

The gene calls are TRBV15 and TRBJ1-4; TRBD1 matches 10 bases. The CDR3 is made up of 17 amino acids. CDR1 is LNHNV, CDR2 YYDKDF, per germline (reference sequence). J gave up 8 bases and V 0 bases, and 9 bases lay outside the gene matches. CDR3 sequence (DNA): TGTGCCACCAGCAGAGATCTTCCGGGACAGGGGACGGAAAAACTGTTTTTT. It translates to CATSRDLPGQGTEKLFF.

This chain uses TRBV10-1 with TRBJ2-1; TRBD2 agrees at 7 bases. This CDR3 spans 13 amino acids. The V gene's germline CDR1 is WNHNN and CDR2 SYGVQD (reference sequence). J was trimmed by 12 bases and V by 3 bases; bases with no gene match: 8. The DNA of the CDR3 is TGCGCCAGCAGTGAACGGCGGGAGTGGGTGCAGTTCTTC. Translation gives CASSERREWVQFF.

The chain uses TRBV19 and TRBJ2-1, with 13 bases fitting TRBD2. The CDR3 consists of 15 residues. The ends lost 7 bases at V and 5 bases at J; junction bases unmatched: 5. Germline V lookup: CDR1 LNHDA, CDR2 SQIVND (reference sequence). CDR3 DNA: TGTGCCAGTACTATCGGGACTAGCGGGGACAATGAGCAGTTCTTC. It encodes CASTIGTSGDNEQFF. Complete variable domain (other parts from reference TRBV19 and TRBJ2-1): DGGITQSPKYLFRKEGQNVTLSCEQNLNHDAMYWYRQDPGQGLRLIYYSQIVNDFQKGDIAEGYSVSREKKESFPLTVTSAQKNPTAFYLCASTIGTSGDNEQFFGPGTRLTVL.

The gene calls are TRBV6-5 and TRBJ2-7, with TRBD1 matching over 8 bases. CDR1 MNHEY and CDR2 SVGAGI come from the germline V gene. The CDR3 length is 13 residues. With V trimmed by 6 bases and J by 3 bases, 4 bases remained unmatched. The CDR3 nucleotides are TGTGCCAGCAGCGACAGGGGAAACTACGAGCAGTACTTC. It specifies CASSDRGNYEQYF.

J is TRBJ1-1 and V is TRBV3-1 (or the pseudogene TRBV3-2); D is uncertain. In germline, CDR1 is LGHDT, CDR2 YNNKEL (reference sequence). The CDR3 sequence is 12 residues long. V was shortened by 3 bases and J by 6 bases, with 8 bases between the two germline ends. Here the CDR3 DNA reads TGTGCCAGCAGCCAGGGGAGCGCTGAAGCTTTCTTT. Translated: CASSQGSAEAFF.

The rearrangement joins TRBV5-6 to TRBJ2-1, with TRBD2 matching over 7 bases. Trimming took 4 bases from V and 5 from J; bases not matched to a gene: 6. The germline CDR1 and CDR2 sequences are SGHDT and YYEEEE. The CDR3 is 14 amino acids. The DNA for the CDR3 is TGTGCCAGCAGCACCACCGGGACTAACAATGAGCAGTTCTTC. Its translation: CASSTTGTNNEQFF.

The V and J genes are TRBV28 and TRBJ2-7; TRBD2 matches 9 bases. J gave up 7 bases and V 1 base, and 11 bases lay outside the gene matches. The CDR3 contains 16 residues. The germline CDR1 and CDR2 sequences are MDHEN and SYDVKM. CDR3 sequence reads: CASSLFGVAGVGEQYF. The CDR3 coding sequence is TGTGCCAGCAGTTTATTTGGAGTAGCGGGAGTAGGAGAGCAGTACTTC.

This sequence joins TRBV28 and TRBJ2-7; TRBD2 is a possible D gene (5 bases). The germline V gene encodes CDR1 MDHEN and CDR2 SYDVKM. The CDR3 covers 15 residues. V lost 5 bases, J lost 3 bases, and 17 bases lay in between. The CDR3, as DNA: TGTGCCAGCAGTGCCCCTAGCTCACCCCTCTACGAGCAGTACTTC. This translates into CASSAPSSPLYEQYF.

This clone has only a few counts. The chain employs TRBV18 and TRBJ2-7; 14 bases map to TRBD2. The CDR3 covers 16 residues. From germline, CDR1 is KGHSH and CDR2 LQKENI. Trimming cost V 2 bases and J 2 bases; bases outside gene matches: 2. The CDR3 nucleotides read TGTGCCAGCTCACCAGGACTAGCGGGAGGAACCTACGAGCAGTACTTC. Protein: CASSPGLAGGTYEQYF.

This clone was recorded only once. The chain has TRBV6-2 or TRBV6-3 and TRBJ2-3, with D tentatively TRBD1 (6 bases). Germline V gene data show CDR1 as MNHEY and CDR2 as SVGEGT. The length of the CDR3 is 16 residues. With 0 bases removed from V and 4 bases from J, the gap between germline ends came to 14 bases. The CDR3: CASSYSKVRGADTQYF. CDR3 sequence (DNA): TGTGCCAGCAGTTACTCGAAGGTCAGGGGAGCAGATACGCAGTATTTT.

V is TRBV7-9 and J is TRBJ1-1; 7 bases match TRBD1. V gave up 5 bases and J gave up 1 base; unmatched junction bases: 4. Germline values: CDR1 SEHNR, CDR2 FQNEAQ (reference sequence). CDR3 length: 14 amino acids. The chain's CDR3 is CASSPGQENTEAFF. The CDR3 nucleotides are TGTGCCAGCAGCCCCGGACAGGAGAACACTGAAGCTTTCTTT.

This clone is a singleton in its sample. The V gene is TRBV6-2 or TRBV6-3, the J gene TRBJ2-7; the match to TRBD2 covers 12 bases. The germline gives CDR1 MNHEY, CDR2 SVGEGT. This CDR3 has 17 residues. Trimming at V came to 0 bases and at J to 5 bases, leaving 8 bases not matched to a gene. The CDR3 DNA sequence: TGTGCCAGCAGTTACTCGGCTAGCGGGAGGGCCGGAAACGAGCAGTACTTC. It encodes CASSYSASGRAGNEQYF.

CDR3 loop: CASSSGVSYNEQFF. The CDR3 DNA is TGTGCCAGCAGTTCAGGGGTCTCCTACAATGAGCAGTTCTTC. V gene TRBV28 combines with J gene TRBJ2-1, with D perhaps TRBD1 (6 bases). Trimming removed 4 bases at V and 0 bases at J, with 7 bases between. This CDR3 is built from 14 residues. Germline values: CDR1 MDHEN, CDR2 SYDVKM.

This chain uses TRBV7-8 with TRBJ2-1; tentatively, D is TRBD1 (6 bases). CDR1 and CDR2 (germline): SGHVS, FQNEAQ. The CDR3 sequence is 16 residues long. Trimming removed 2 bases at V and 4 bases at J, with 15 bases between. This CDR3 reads CASSLPSTGYYNEQFF. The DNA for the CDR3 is TGTGCCAGCAGCTTACCGTCGACAGGTTATTACAATGAGCAGTTCTTC.